Listed here are 16 T cell receptor beta chains from one sample, sequenced in a study of STAT5B mutations in CD4+ large granular lymphocyte leukemia. Some clones are missing from TCRdb's copy, which holds only in-frame ones; the method was immunoSEQ multiplex PCR. Counted here are about 8,100 clones, about 74% occurring once; the ten biggest clones make up less than 75%. Sequenced: PBMCs. The receptors derive from a woman in her sixties with CD4+ T-cell large granular lymphocyte leukemia.

The V call is TRBV5-6, the J call TRBJ1-1; the D is unclear. With 2 bases removed from V and 1 base from J, the gap between germline ends came to 9 bases. This CDR3 has 14 residues. Looked up from germline, CDR1 is SGHDT and CDR2 is YYEEEE. CDR3: CASSFWQPNTEAFF. The CDR3 bases are TGTGCCAGCAGCTTTTGGCAGCCGAACACTGAAGCTTTCTTT.

This sequence joins TRBV6-1 and TRBJ1-1, with no clear D. This CDR3 region has 15 residues. Trimming cost V 7 bases and J 0 bases, with 15 bases left between them. CDR1 and CDR2 (germline): MNHNS, SASEGT. The CDR3 loop is CASNQAPQVNTEAFF. DNA of the CDR3: TGTGCCAGCAATCAGGCCCCACAAGTGAACACTGAAGCTTTCTTT.

This chain links TRBV30 with TRBJ1-1; D unclear. The CDR3 extends over 15 amino acids. Germline CDR1 reads GTSNPN; CDR2 reads SVGIG (reference sequence). V was shortened by 0 bases and J by 3 bases, with 14 bases between the two germline ends. For the CDR3, the DNA is TGTGCCTGGAGTGTACTCAGTGGTGCGGACACTGAAGCTTTCTTT. It specifies CAWSVLSGADTEAFF.

This clone has more than one count but fewer than ten. The chain couples TRBV7-2 to TRBJ1-1; D is undetermined. The germline V and J ends were trimmed by 3 bases and 0 bases, with 5 bases remaining between them. CDR1 SGHTA and CDR2 FQGNSA come from the germline V gene. The CDR3 spans 13 residues. The CDR3 coding sequence is TGTGCCAGCAGCTTTTCAGTGAACACTGAAGCTTTCTTT. Amino acids: CASSFSVNTEAFF.

The chain is built from TRBV5-1 and TRBJ1-1; D unclear. The CDR3 has 14 amino acids. The germline CDR1 and CDR2 sequences are SGHRS and YFSETQ. V lost 1 base and J 1 base, leaving 8 bases between the germline ends. The CDR3 DNA sequence: TGCGCCAGCAGCTTGTCACAGACGAACACTGAAGCTTTCTTT. Its translation: CASSLSQTNTEAFF.

The rearrangement links TRBV15 to TRBJ2-1, with TRBD2 matching over 9 bases. CDR3 length: 19 residues. V trimming: 0 bases; J trimming: 4 bases; junction bases outside the gene matches: 13. Germline CDR1 is LNHNV and CDR2 is YYDKDF (reference sequence). The CDR3 DNA is TGTGCCACCAGCAGAGATAGTGCCCGGGGACTAGCTAGTTACAATGAGCAGTTCTTC. It codes for CATSRDSARGLASYNEQFF.

This chain uses TRBV28 with TRBJ2-3; TRBD2 might be the D (6 bases). The CDR3 is 15 amino acids. Deletions cut 2 bases from V and 4 bases from J, with 13 bases between. Germline V gene data show CDR1 as MDHEN and CDR2 as SYDVKM. Here the CDR3 DNA reads TGTGCCAGCAGTTTACAGGGACTTATCGCAGATACGCAGTATTTT. Its protein is CASSLQGLIADTQYF. The complete variable domain, with remaining parts taken from reference TRBV28 and TRBJ2-3, reads DVKVTQSSRYLVKRTGEKVFLECVQDMDHENMFWYRQDPGLGLRLIYFSYDVKMKEKGDIPEGYSVSREKKERFSLILESASTNQTSMYLCASSLQGLIADTQYFGPGTRLTVL.

The CDR3, as DNA: TGTGCCAGCAGTAGGACAGGGGGCGCTGGTGGCTACACCTTC. Translated: CASSRTGGAGGYTF. V gene TRBV28 combines with J gene TRBJ1-2; 11 bases are shared with TRBD1. The germline CDR1 and CDR2 sequences are MDHEN and SYDVKM. The CDR3 is made up of 14 amino acids. Germline trimming cut 5 bases from V and 7 bases from J; bases unmatched to any gene: 6.

This sequence joins TRBV4-3 and TRBJ1-2; 7 nucleotides agree with TRBD1. Losses at the gene ends were 0 bases for V and 4 bases for J; bases not matched to a gene: 5. Looked up from germline, CDR1 is LGHNA and CDR2 is YSLEER. The CDR3 contains 15 residues. CDR3 region: CASSQDGGGAYGYTF. The CDR3 nucleotides read TGCGCCAGCAGCCAAGATGGAGGGGGCGCCTATGGCTACACCTTC.

The gene calls are TRBV7-2 and TRBJ1-5; D is possibly TRBD1 (6 bases). The V gene lost 5 bases and the J gene lost 8 bases, with 19 bases spanning the gap. The CDR3 spans 15 residues. CDR1 SGHTA and CDR2 FQGNSA come from the germline V gene. CDR3 sequence: CASSVAGGRGEPQHF. CDR3 in DNA: TGTGCCAGCAGCGTCGCTGGGGGGCGAGGGGAGCCCCAGCATTTT.

V usage is TRBV29-1 and J usage is TRBJ1-2; perhaps TRBD1 as D (6 bases). The CDR3 is 13 amino acids. With 4 bases removed from V and 4 bases from J, the gap between germline ends came to 13 bases. The germline V gene has CDR1 SQVTM and CDR2 ANQGSEA. The CDR3 DNA sequence: TGCAGCGTTGGGCAATTCAGGGGCTATGGCTACACCTTC. This sequence encodes CSVGQFRGYGYTF.

The gene calls are TRBV11-2 and TRBJ2-1, with 9 bases aligning to TRBD2. Looked up from germline, CDR1 is SGHAT and CDR2 is FQNNGV. J gave up 9 bases and V 2 bases, and 8 bases lay outside the gene matches. The CDR3 is 15 amino acids. CDR3 amino acids: CASSLLVAGASEQFF. CDR3 DNA sequence: TGTGCCAGCAGCTTACTGGTAGCGGGGGCTTCTGAGCAGTTCTTC.

The chain combines TRBV7-2 with TRBJ2-7; D is perhaps TRBD1 (5 bases). From germline, CDR1 is SGHTA and CDR2 FQGNSA. The CDR3 is 13 amino acids. Trimming took off 3 bases at V and 5 bases at J, with 11 bases between the two ends. Here the CDR3 reads CASSFSGRNEQYF. CDR3 nucleotide sequence: TGTGCCAGCAGCTTCTCAGGGCGGAACGAGCAGTACTTC.

V and J are TRBV9 and TRBJ1-3, with D uncertain. Trimming pared 0 bases from V and 1 base from J, leaving 8 bases between. The CDR3 totals 15 residues. The germline V gene encodes CDR1 SGDLS and CDR2 YYNGEE. Here the CDR3 DNA reads TGTGCCAGCAGCGTAGACGGGGAGTCTGGAAACACCATATATTTT. It yields the protein CASSVDGESGNTIYF.

The chain uses TRBV9 and TRBJ2-7, with TRBD1 matching 11 bases. V lost 0 bases to trimming and J lost 4 bases; unmatched junction nucleotides: 3. Per the germline V gene, CDR1 is SGDLS and CDR2 is YYNGEE. This CDR3 is built from 15 residues. The CDR3 loop is CASSVAGTGGYEQYF. For the CDR3, the DNA is TGTGCCAGCAGCGTAGCGGGGACAGGGGGATACGAGCAGTACTTC.

The chain joins TRBV19 to TRBJ2-6; 7 positions agree with TRBD1. Losses at the gene ends were 5 bases for V and 1 base for J; bases not matched to a gene: 8. From germline, CDR1 is LNHDA and CDR2 SQIVND (reference sequence). The CDR3 loop spans 17 amino acids. CDR3 sequence: CASSDRVLLSGANVLTF. CDR3 bases: TGTGCCAGTAGTGACAGGGTTCTCTTATCTGGGGCCAACGTCCTGACTTTC.